This passage covers 20 T cell receptor beta chains from one sample sequenced in a study of CD8+CD57+ T cells in acquired aplastic anemia listed by TCRdb under 2018. Sequencing relied on an Illumina HiSeq 2000. TCR beta VDJ combination and CDR3 sequence profiling used genomic DNA as the template. TCRdb passed the public sequencing reads through fastp at Q25 and MiXCR, retaining productive beta sequences. Records with the same CDR3 protein are collapsed into one entry carrying the most frequent genes and DNA. The sample contains about 150,000 distinct CDR3 sequences, around half of them found a single time. The top ten constitute about 30% of the sample. Patients chosen for sequencing had shown expansion of CD8+CD57+ cells by flow cytometry. The sample comprised sorted CD4+, CD8+, or CD8+CD57+ T cells (not recorded which) from PBMCs. These receptors were taken from a human donor with aplastic anemia.

The chain uses TRBV12-3 or TRBV12-4 and TRBJ1-2; D is ambiguous. The CDR3 length is 14 residues. The ends were cut back, 6 bases at V and 4 bases at J, with 15 bases in the middle. The CDR3 is CASSGRNYIYGYTF. CDR3 nucleotide sequence: TGTGCCAGCAGCGGCAGGAACTACATCTATGGCTACACCTTC.

The CDR3 region has the DNA TGCAGTGCTGGACAGGTGACCTCCTACGAGCAGTACTTC. Amino acid sequence: CSAGQVTSYEQYF. This chain joins TRBV20-1 and TRBJ2-7; 7 bases are shared with TRBD1. The CDR3 loop spans 13 amino acids. The germline CDR1 and CDR2 sequences are DFQATT and SNEGSKA (reference sequence). V was clipped by 5 bases and J by 0 bases; unmatched bases: 4.

This clonotype was seen ten or more times. The chain uses TRBV19 and TRBJ1-3; D is uncertain. The germline V and J ends were trimmed by 7 bases and 2 bases, with 3 bases remaining between them. The CDR3 totals 11 residues. CDR1 is LNHDA and CDR2 is SQIVND in the germline V gene (reference sequence). In DNA, the CDR3 is TGTGCCAGTAAGGCTGGAAACACCATATATTTT. The encoded protein is CASKAGNTIYF. The full variable domain, in which reference TRBV19 and TRBJ1-3 provide the parts outside the CDR3, is DGGITQSPKYLFRKEGQNVTLSCEQNLNHDAMYWYRQDPGQGLRLIYYSQIVNDFQKGDIAEGYSVSREKKESFPLTVTSAQKNPTAFYLCASKAGNTIYFGEGSWLTVV.

This chain uses TRBV25-1 with TRBJ1-1; D is perhaps TRBD1 (5 bases). This CDR3 spans 14 amino acids. Germline V gives CDR1 MGHDK, CDR2 SYGVNS. The V end lost 6 bases, the J end lost 2 bases, and 13 bases lay between the germline ends. This chain's CDR3 is CASSPTAFNTEAFF. CDR3 nucleotides: TGTGCCAGCAGCCCGACAGCTTTTAACACTGAAGCTTTCTTT. Full variable domain (outside the CDR3, taken from reference TRBV25-1 and TRBJ1-1): EADIYQTPRYLVIGTGKKITLECSQTMGHDKMYWYQQDPGMELHLIHYSYGVNSTEKGDLSSESTVSRIRTEHFPLTLESARPSHTSQYLCASSPTAFNTEAFFGQGTRLTVV.

In its sample, this clonotype was seen a few times. This chain joins TRBV2 and TRBJ1-1, with D possibly TRBD1 on 5 matching bases. V lost 4 bases to trimming and J lost 4 bases, with 7 bases between them. This CDR3 region has 12 residues. From germline, CDR1 is SNHLY and CDR2 FYNNEI. In nucleotides, the CDR3 is TGTGCCAGCAGTGGGGGGAGCACTGAAGCTTTCTTT. Protein sequence: CASSGGSTEAFF.

This clonotype was picked up one time. This rearrangement joins TRBV29-1 to TRBJ2-7, with 11 bases identical to TRBD1. The CDR3 covers 14 residues. The V and J ends lost 8 bases and 4 bases, in that order; junction bases with no gene match: 10. The germline CDR1 and CDR2 sequences are SQVTM and ANQGSEA. DNA for the CDR3: TGCAGCAGTTACCGGGACAGGGGGGGTTACGAGCAGTACTTC. Its translation is CSSYRDRGGYEQYF.

Regarding this clonotype: A much bigger clone sits one base away, suggesting this may be a read error. This chain links TRBV5-1 with TRBJ2-7, with D possibly being TRBD2 (6 bases). V was cut by 5 bases and J by 5 bases, with 8 bases left in between. The CDR3 extends over 11 amino acids. Per the germline V gene, CDR1 is SGHRS and CDR2 is YFSETQ. The CDR3 coding sequence is TGCGCCAGCAGTGGCGGGGACGAGCAGTACTTC. It encodes CASSGGDEQYF.

Concerning this clonotype itself: The CDR3 does not close with the conserved phenylalanine or tryptophan, likely indicating a read error. The CDR3: CATSDFASNQPQHS. In DNA, the CDR3 is TGTGCCACCAGTGATTTTGCCAGTAATCAGCCTCAGCATTCT. The chain is built from TRBV24-1 and TRBJ1-5; no firm D call. CDR1 is KGHDR, CDR2 SFDVKD, per germline. The CDR3 sequence is 14 residues long.

A remark on this clonotype: A single base separates this from a much larger clone, so it may be a read error. The rearrangement uses TRBV12-3 or TRBV12-4 and TRBJ2-7; D is undetermined. Trimming shortened V by 11 bases and J by 6 bases, and 20 bases separated the two germline ends. This CDR3 has 13 amino acids. The CDR3 sequence is CAGQRANLFEQYF. The CDR3 coding sequence is TGTGCCGGTCAAAGGGCTAACCTCTTCGAGCAGTACTTC.

As regards this clonotype: This clone may be a read error of a much larger clone one base away. The rearrangement links TRBV5-6 to TRBJ1-2, with D perhaps TRBD1 (6 bases). This CDR3 comprises 16 residues. Germline V gene lookup returns CDR1 SGHDT and CDR2 YYEEEE. The CDR3 region is CASSLDRMGGRGGCTF. For the CDR3, the DNA is TGTGCCAGCAGCTTAGACCGGATGGGGGGGCGCGGTGGCTGCACCTTC.

A single count supports this clonotype. V gene TRBV5-5 combines with J gene TRBJ1-2; 9 nucleotides match TRBD1. Germline CDR1 is SGHKS and CDR2 is YYEKEE (reference sequence). CDR3 length: 15 amino acids. Unmatched junction bases numbered 7, after V lost 4 bases and J lost 3 bases. DNA for the CDR3: TGTGCCAGCAGCCGTGACAGGGGGGTGGACTATGGCTACACCTTC. Translated, it gives CASSRDRGVDYGYTF. Variable domain in full (rest from reference TRBV5-5 and TRBJ1-2): DAGVTQSPTHLIKTRGQQVTLRCSPISGHKSVSWYQQVLGQGPQFIFQYYEKEERGRGNFPDRFSARQFPNYSSELNVNALLLGDSALYLCASSRDRGVDYGYTFGSGTRLTVV.

This chain uses TRBV27 with TRBJ1-1; D gene unclear. Germline CDR1 is MNHEY and CDR2 is SMNVEV (reference sequence). Trimming removed 5 bases at V and 0 bases at J, with 7 bases between. CDR3 length equals 13 residues. This chain's CDR3 is CASSPLVNTEAFF. The DNA of the CDR3 is TGTGCCAGCAGTCCACTGGTGAACACTGAAGCTTTCTTT.

CDR3 nucleotide sequence: TGTGCCAGCAGCATGAACGAGGGACAGCCCCAGCATTTT. Its protein is CASSMNEGQPQHF. The V gene is TRBV7-6, the J gene TRBJ1-5; D uncertain. Germline values: CDR1 SGHVS, CDR2 FNYEAQ. This CDR3 has 13 amino acids. Trimming removed 5 bases from V and 7 bases from J, with 12 bases in between.

There are many counts of this clonotype. The chain recombines TRBV9 with TRBJ2-7; D is perhaps TRBD1 (5 bases). Germline V gene data show CDR1 as SGDLS and CDR2 as YYNGEE. The V gene lost 2 bases and the J gene lost 4 bases, with 10 bases spanning the gap. This CDR3 contains 13 residues. This CDR3 is CASSVGAAYEQYF. DNA for the CDR3: TGTGCCAGCAGCGTTGGGGCAGCTTACGAGCAGTACTTC. Looking up the rest from reference TRBV9 and TRBJ2-7 gives the full variable domain: DSGVTQTPKHLITATGQRVTLRCSPRSGDLSVYWYQQSLDQGLQFLIQYYNGEERAKGNILERFSAQQFPDLHSELNLSSLELGDSALYFCASSVGAAYEQYFGPGTRLTVT.

This clonotype was observed many times. The chain joins TRBV7-9 to TRBJ1-5; D ambiguous. V lost 0 bases to trimming and J lost 2 bases, with 5 bases between them. CDR3 length equals 14 residues. Germline CDR1 reads SEHNR; CDR2 reads FQNEAQ (reference sequence). The CDR3 bases are TGTGCCAGCAGCTTAGCTCAGGGCAATCAGCCCCAGCATTTT. The encoded protein is CASSLAQGNQPQHF.

This clonotype was detected ten times or more. The chain uses TRBV7-2 and TRBJ1-1; 8 bases map to TRBD1. CDR1 SGHTA and CDR2 FQGNSA come from the germline V gene. The ends lost 5 bases at V and 4 bases at J; junction bases unmatched: 3. The CDR3 has 13 amino acids. CDR3 residues: CASSVGTGTEAFF. Written as DNA, the CDR3 is TGTGCCAGCAGCGTCGGGACAGGCACTGAAGCTTTCTTT.

This clonotype was counted at least ten times. At one boundary the junction diverges from the germline segment, which might be a read error. The chain employs TRBV9 and TRBJ2-2; perhaps TRBD1 as D (5 bases). Germline CDR1 reads SGDLS; CDR2 reads YYNGEE. The CDR3 totals 14 residues. CDR3: CASSLGANPGELFF. Here the CDR3 DNA reads TGTGCCAGCAGTCTTGGGGCGAACCCCGGGGAGCTGTTTTTT.

The chain couples TRBV4-2 to TRBJ1-3; D unclear. V gave up 8 bases and J gave up 2 bases, with 16 bases separating them. The germline V gene has CDR1 LGHNA and CDR2 YNFKEQ. The length of the CDR3 is 15 residues. Written as DNA, the CDR3 is TGTGCCAGCTGCACCCCGGGAACTCCTGGAAACACCATATATTTT. Residues: CASCTPGTPGNTIYF.

V and J are TRBV19 and TRBJ2-5; 10 bases fit TRBD1. The CDR3 totals 18 residues. Trimming removed 5 bases from V and 5 bases from J; junction bases left unmatched: 17. CDR1 is LNHDA, CDR2 SQIVND, per germline (reference sequence). The CDR3 spells CASSLKRQGARAEETQYF. For the CDR3, the DNA is TGTGCCAGTAGTCTCAAAAGACAGGGGGCGCGGGCGGAGGAGACCCAGTACTTC.

There are a few counts of this clonotype. The V and J genes are TRBV10-3 and TRBJ2-7, with 7 bases aligning to TRBD1. This CDR3 spans 12 amino acids. The junction had 3 bases not matched to a gene; V was cut back by 10 bases and J by 0 bases. Germline V lookup: CDR1 ENHRY, CDR2 SYGVKD. CDR3 sequence reads: CATRDSSYEQYV. CDR3 DNA sequence: TGTGCCACCCGGGACAGCTCCTACGAGCAGTACGTC.